This T cell receptor beta chain emerged from a study of human T cells and chemical hapten exposure. General study points: Expanded TCRs showed more large CDR3 clusters than pre-sensitization or healthy control sets.

The time point is: pre-sensitization, week 0. Sample treatment: therapeutic diphenylcyclopropenone sensitization with weekly scalp DPC. Every donor had alopecia and was 18 to 70 years old; all were suitable for DPC. Blood, whole and unfractionated, served as the source for total RNA extraction. As for this clonotype: Its antigen is currently unknown.

Unique molecular identifiers were linked by the library to individual cDNA molecules. TCRdb fed the RACE reads into MiXCR, producing one record per CDR3 protein. The repertoire holds roughly 260,000 distinct CDR3 sequences, with over 8% as singletons. Material: whole blood, obtained in connection with sensitization to the hapten diphenylcyclopropenone (DPC). The sequence came from a woman in her 40s with alopecia areata. Some clones in this sample may be carry-over from other donors' samples.

CDR3 sequence reads: CASSPSGGQVNEQYF. DNA for the CDR3: TGTGCCAGCAGCCCTTCCGGGGGCCAGGTCAACGAGCAGTACTTC. The chain employs TRBV7-9 and TRBJ2-7, with D perhaps assigned TRBD1 or TRBD2 (6 bases each). The CDR3 runs to 15 residues. Germline V gives CDR1 SEHNR, CDR2 FQNEAQ (reference sequence). Trimming shortened V by 5 bases and J by 5 bases, and 19 bases separated the two germline ends.